This T cell receptor (beta chain) was captured by sequencing in a study of blood T cells in healthy people across ages. V was clipped by 4 bases and J by 6 bases, with 10 bases between them. Germline CDR1 MNHEY, CDR2 SVGAGI. The CDR3 runs 14 residues. Primers used in a second PCR of about 6 to 11 cycles were a sample-barcoded 5' primer and a J-beta primer mix. CDR3-containing paired-end reads numbered at least 2.5 million in each sample. Via MiXCR, TCRdb re-called the 5' RACE reads, giving one row per CDR3 protein. The sample carries 800,000 or so distinct CDR3 sequences, 35% to 50% recorded once. This clonotype was recorded many times. Antigen specificity is unknown. Per-sample yields of isolated PBMCs were at least 7 million. General study points: Per million T cells, the diversity of TCR beta decreased roughly linearly as age advanced. Diversity was higher, and naive CD4+ cells more numerous, in long-lived donors than in aged donors.

This chain connects TRBV6-5 to TRBJ1-6; D is unresolved. Sample: blood. This clonotype was obtained from a man of 80 years or more in good health. CDR3 region: CASSSGRSNSPLHF. The CDR3 bases are TGTGCCAGCAGTTCTGGGAGGAGTAATTCACCCCTCCACTTT.